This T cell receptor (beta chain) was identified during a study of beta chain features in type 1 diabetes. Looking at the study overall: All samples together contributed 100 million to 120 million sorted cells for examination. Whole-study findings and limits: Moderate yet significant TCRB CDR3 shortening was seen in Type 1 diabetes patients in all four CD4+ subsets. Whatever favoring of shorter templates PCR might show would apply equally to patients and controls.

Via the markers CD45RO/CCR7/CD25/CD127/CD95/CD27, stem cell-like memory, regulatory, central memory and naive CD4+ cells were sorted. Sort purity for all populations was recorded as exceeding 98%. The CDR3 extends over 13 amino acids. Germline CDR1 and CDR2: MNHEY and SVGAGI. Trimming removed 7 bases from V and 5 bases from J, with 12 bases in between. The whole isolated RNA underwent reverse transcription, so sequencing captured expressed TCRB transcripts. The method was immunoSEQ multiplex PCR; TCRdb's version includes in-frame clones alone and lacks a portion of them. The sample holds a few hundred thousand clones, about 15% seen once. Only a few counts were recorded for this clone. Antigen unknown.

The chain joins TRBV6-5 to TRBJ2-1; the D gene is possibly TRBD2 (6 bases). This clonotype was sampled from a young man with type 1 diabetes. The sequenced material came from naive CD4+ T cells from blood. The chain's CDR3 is CASKRTTNNEQFF. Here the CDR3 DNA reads TGTGCCAGCAAGAGGACTACCAACAATGAGCAGTTCTTC.